This is a list of T cell receptor beta chains from one sample in a study of cytomegalovirus exposure and HLA in healthy donors. Produced via immunoSEQ multiplex PCR; TCRdb's table is partial and in-frame only. The sample records more than 130,000 clones, approximately 80% being singletons. Sequences were obtained from PBMCs. The receptors were sampled from a male donor in good health and CMV-seronegative. Both conserved end residues are part of each CDR3. A D gene is named only where the DNA matches it firmly. Part of the rows lack a size; the others show once, few, many or a class for expanded clones.

d_gene	v_gene	j_gene	abundance	CDR3aa	CDR3nt
TRBD1	TRBV6-5	TRBJ1-1	.	CASGSGTGNRKAFF	TGTGCCAGCGGCTCCGGGACAGGGAATAGGAAGGCTTTCTTT
TRBD1	TRBV5-1	TRBJ2-5	.	CASSWTGAGETQYF	TGCGCCAGCAGCTGGACAGGGGCAGGAGAGACCCAGTACTTC
.	TRBV4-1	TRBJ1-1	.	CASSQSGIGTEAFF	TGCGCCAGCAGCCAATCAGGGATCGGCACTGAAGCTTTCTTT
TRBD1	TRBV7-7	TRBJ2-5	few	CASSWDRAQETQYF	TGTGCTAGCAGCTGGGACAGGGCCCAAGAGACCCAGTACTTC
TRBD1	TRBV2	TRBJ1-2	.	CASRDGTAGLGYTF	TGTGCCAGCAGGGACGGGACAGCGGGCCTAGGCTACACCTTC
TRBD1	TRBV5-1	TRBJ1-2	.	CASNSGTGFSYGYTF	TGCGCCAGCAACTCCGGGACAGGGTTTAGCTATGGCTACACCTTC
TRBD2	TRBV27	TRBJ2-7	.	CASSFGTGGSYEQYF	TGTGCCAGCAGTTTTGGAACGGGGGGATCCTACGAGCAGTACTTC
.	TRBV28	TRBJ2-2	.	CASSSSNTGELFF	TGTGCCAGCAGCTCTAGTAACACCGGGGAGCTGTTTTTT
TRBD1	TRBV28	TRBJ1-4	.	CASSLGGQEEKLFF	TGTGCCAGCAGTTTGGGGGGACAGGAGGAAAAACTGTTTTTT
.	TRBV5-4	TRBJ1-1	.	CASNSGGEMGSTEAFF	TGTGCCAGCAACTCGGGGGGGGAAATGGGGAGCACTGAAGCTTTCTTT
TRBD1	TRBV6-5	TRBJ2-3	.	CASRKDRDTDTQYF	TGTGCCAGCAGGAAGGACAGGGACACAGATACGCAGTATTTT
TRBD2	TRBV7-6	TRBJ2-3	.	CASSTGLDTDTQYF	TGTGCCAGCAGCACAGGACTAGACACAGATACGCAGTATTTT
.	TRBV7-2	TRBJ1-2	.	CASSLFGGGYTF	TGTGCCAGCAGCTTATTCGGGGGTGGCTACACCTTC
.	TRBV5-1	TRBJ1-6	.	CASSPGTHPAPLHF	TGCGCCAGCAGCCCAGGGACACACCCGGCACCCCTCCACTTT
.	TRBV6-5	TRBJ1-2	.	CASSYGAGRHGYTF	TGTGCCAGCAGTTACGGGGCAGGACGCCATGGCTACACCTTC
TRBD1	TRBV7-6	TRBJ1-4	.	CASSLRQGANKANEKLFF	TGTGCCAGCAGCCTTCGACAGGGGGCCAACAAAGCTAATGAAAAACTGTTTTTT
.	TRBV9	TRBJ2-7	.	CASSVGEVSTKQYF	TGTGCCAGCAGCGTTGGTGAGGTTTCAACGAAGCAGTACTTC
.	TRBV7-8	TRBJ2-1	once	CASSLVLLGGEAYNEQFF	TGTGCCAGCAGCTTAGTACTGTTAGGGGGGGAAGCCTACAATGAGCAGTTCTTC
.	TRBV7-3	TRBJ2-5	.	CASSLARGETQYF	TGTGCCAGCAGCCTCGCGCGGGGAGAGACCCAGTACTTC
.	TRBV29-1	TRBJ1-4	.	CSVMRGGDEKLFF	TGCAGCGTTATGAGGGGGGGGGATGAAAAACTGTTTTTT
TRBD2	TRBV4-2	TRBJ2-3	.	CASSQDTSGGPDTQYF	TGTGCCAGCAGCCAAGATACTAGCGGGGGGCCCGATACGCAGTATTTT
TRBD2	TRBV7-9	TRBJ2-3	.	CASSLGRGGDTQYF	TGTGCCAGCAGCTTAGGGCGGGGAGGGGATACGCAGTATTTT
TRBD1	TRBV7-2	TRBJ1-4	.	CASSLGTGRKKLFF	TGTGCCAGCAGCTTAGGGACAGGGAGGAAAAAACTGTTTTTT
TRBD2	TRBV7-2	TRBJ2-3	few	CASSLDEAGGTDTQYF	TGTGCCAGCAGCTTAGATGAAGCGGGGGGCACAGATACGCAGTATTTT
TRBD1	TRBV7-9	TRBJ2-1	few	CASSLARGQGPFF	TGTGCCAGCAGCTTAGCGCGGGGACAGGGGCCGTTCTTC
.	TRBV18	TRBJ1-4	once	CASSPGQREKLFF	TGTGCCAGCTCACCGGGACAACGTGAAAAACTGTTTTTT
.	TRBV27	TRBJ2-7	.	CASSLPGNEQYF	TGTGCCAGCAGTTTGCCGGGAAACGAGCAGTACTTC
.	TRBV27	TRBJ1-5	.	CASSLNGPGKPQHF	TGTGCCAGCAGTTTGAATGGGCCCGGGAAGCCCCAGCATTTT
TRBD1	TRBV13	TRBJ1-1	.	CASSETGSGTEAFF	TGTGCCAGCAGCGAGACAGGGTCGGGCACTGAAGCTTTCTTT
TRBD1	TRBV7-2	TRBJ1-3	.	CASSQDRVGNTIYF	TGTGCCAGCAGCCAGGACAGGGTGGGAAACACCATATATTTT
TRBD1	TRBV5-8	TRBJ1-2	.	CASSRYRDRGGYTF	TGTGCCAGCAGCAGATACCGGGACAGGGGCGGCTACACCTTC
.	TRBV7-2	TRBJ2-7	.	CASSSRRDSNEQYF	TGTGCCAGCAGCTCGAGGAGAGATTCGAACGAGCAGTACTTC
TRBD2	TRBV7-3	TRBJ2-1	.	CASSLWGRGLVDEQFF	TGTGCCAGCAGCTTATGGGGGAGGGGACTAGTAGATGAGCAGTTCTTC
TRBD1	TRBV2	TRBJ2-7	.	CASRLTGESYEQYF	TGTGCCAGCAGGTTGACAGGGGAGTCCTACGAGCAGTACTTC
.	TRBV5-1	TRBJ1-1	few	CASSLEGHGEAFF	TGCGCCAGCAGCTTGGAGGGACACGGGGAAGCTTTCTTT
TRBD1	TRBV28	TRBJ2-4	.	CASASLGRTGGNIQYF	TGTGCCAGCGCCTCTTTGGGGAGGACAGGGGGAAACATTCAGTACTTC
.	TRBV6-6	TRBJ2-7	few	CASSPRTVWGEQYF	TGTGCCAGCAGTCCGCGGACAGTCTGGGGCGAGCAGTACTTC
.	TRBV11-3	TRBJ2-1	.	CASSFTGSSYNEQFF	TGTGCCAGCAGCTTTACCGGGTCCTCCTACAATGAGCAGTTCTTC
TRBD2	TRBV7-2	TRBJ2-3	once	CASSLRGLAGGPRPDTQYF	TGTGCCAGCAGCTTACGAGGACTAGCGGGGGGGCCGAGGCCAGATACGCAGTATTTT
.	TRBV7-9	TRBJ2-5	few	CASSLRETGRETQYF	TGTGCCAGCAGCTTAAGAGAGACAGGGAGGGAGACCCAGTACTTC
TRBD1	TRBV9	TRBJ2-3	.	CASSGRQGPKVGTQYF	TGTGCCAGCAGCGGTAGACAGGGCCCCAAAGTTGGTACGCAGTATTTT
TRBD1	TRBV6-1	TRBJ1-2	.	CASRAGTGGGYTF	TGTGCCAGCAGGGCCGGGACAGGGGGGGGCTACACCTTC
.	TRBV5-6	TRBJ1-1	.	CASEALGEPEAFF	TGTGCCAGCGAGGCCCTCGGGGAACCTGAAGCTTTCTTT
.	TRBV10-3	TRBJ2-3	.	CAISAELTDTQYF	TGTGCCATCAGTGCTGAGCTCACAGATACGCAGTATTTT
.	TRBV6-1	TRBJ1-4	once	CASSERVLGGTFEKLFF	TGTGCCAGCAGTGAACGTGTCTTGGGAGGGACCTTTGAAAAACTGTTTTTT
.	TRBV7-6	TRBJ1-3	once	CASSLGLGSGNTIYF	TGTGCCAGCAGCTTAGGTCTCGGCTCTGGAAACACCATATATTTT
.	TRBV18	TRBJ1-6	few	CASSQTRDISTNSPLHF	TGTGCCAGCTCACAGACCCGGGACATCAGCACTAATTCACCCCTCCACTTT
TRBD1	TRBV19	TRBJ1-6	.	CASRQGGLLTDNSPLHF	TGTGCCAGTAGGCAGGGGGGTCTACTAACGGATAATTCACCCCTCCACTTT
.	TRBV19	TRBJ1-1	.	CASSIGREVNTEAFF	TGTGCCAGTAGTATCGGCCGGGAGGTGAACACTGAAGCTTTCTTT
.	TRBV7-9	TRBJ1-1	once	CASSLRDGTEAFF	TGTGCCAGCAGCCTCAGGGATGGCACTGAAGCTTTCTTT
TRBD2	TRBV30	TRBJ2-5	few	CAWSRGLAGGEETQYF	TGTGCCTGGAGTAGAGGACTAGCGGGGGGGGAAGAGACCCAGTACTTC
.	TRBV29-1	TRBJ2-1	.	CSAQGGHEQFF	TGCAGCGCCCAGGGGGGACATGAGCAGTTCTTC
TRBD1	TRBV5-8	TRBJ1-4	.	CASSLGTGNEKLFF	TGTGCCAGCAGCTTGGGGACAGGGAATGAAAAACTGTTTTTT
TRBD1	TRBV5-6	TRBJ2-7	.	CASSPGTGGSYEQYF	TGTGCCAGCAGCCCCGGGACAGGGGGCTCCTACGAGCAGTACTTC
.	TRBV7-9	TRBJ1-1	.	CASSLQMNTEAFF	TGTGCCAGCAGCTTACAGATGAACACTGAAGCTTTCTTT
.	TRBV5-1	TRBJ2-7	.	CASSLVRGYEQYF	TGCGCCAGCAGCTTGGTTCGGGGGTACGAGCAGTACTTC